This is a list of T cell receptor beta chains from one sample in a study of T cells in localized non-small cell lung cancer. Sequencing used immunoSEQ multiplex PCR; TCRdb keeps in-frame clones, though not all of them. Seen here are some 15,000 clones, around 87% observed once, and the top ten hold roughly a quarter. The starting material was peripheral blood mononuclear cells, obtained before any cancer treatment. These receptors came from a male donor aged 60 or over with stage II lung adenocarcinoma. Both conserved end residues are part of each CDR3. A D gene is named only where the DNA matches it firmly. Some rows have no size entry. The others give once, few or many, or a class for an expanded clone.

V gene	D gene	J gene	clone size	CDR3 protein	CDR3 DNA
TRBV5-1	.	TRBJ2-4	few	CASSPGDPTGKNIQYF	TGCGCCAGCAGCCCGGGCGATCCCACGGGCAAAAACATTCAGTACTTC
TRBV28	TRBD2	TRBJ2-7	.	CASSLAGGPYEQYF	TGTGCCAGCAGTCTAGCGGGAGGCCCCTACGAGCAGTACTTC
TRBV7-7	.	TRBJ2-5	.	CASSLGYQETQYF	TGTGCCAGCAGCTTAGGTTACCAAGAGACCCAGTACTTC
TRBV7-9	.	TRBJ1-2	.	CASSVGQNYGYTF	TGTGCCAGCAGCGTCGGACAGAACTATGGCTACACCTTC
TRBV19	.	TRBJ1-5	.	CASSGPPNSNQPQHF	TGTGCCAGTAGTGGACCGCCTAATAGCAATCAGCCCCAGCATTTT
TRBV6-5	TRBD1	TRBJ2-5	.	CASSSLGQGEETQYF	TGTGCCAGCAGTTCCCTGGGACAGGGTGAAGAGACCCAGTACTTC
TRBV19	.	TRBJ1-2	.	CASSIDSRNYGYTF	TGTGCCAGTAGTATAGATTCTCGGAACTATGGCTACACCTTC
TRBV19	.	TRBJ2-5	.	CASSTGASGETQYF	TGTGCCAGTAGTACCGGGGCCTCCGGGGAGACCCAGTACTTC
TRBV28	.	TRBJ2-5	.	CASNLHLSETQYF	TGTGCCAGCAACCTCCATCTCTCGGAGACCCAGTACTTC
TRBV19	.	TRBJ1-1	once	CASSPEQTNTEAFF	TGTGCCAGTAGTCCGGAGCAGACTAACACTGAAGCTTTCTTT
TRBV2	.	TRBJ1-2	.	CASSDASGGGYTF	TGTGCCAGCAGTGACGCGAGCGGGGGGGGCTACACCTTC
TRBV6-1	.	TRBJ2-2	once	CAILLQGNTGELFF	TGTGCCATCCTTCTCCAGGGGAACACCGGGGAGCTGTTTTTT
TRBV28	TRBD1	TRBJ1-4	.	CASSLGLGTVGEKLFF	TGTGCCAGCAGTCTGGGGTTGGGGACAGTTGGGGAAAAACTGTTTTTT
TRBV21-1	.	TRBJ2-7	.	CASRAYEQYF	TGTGCCAGCCGGGCCTACGAGCAGTACTTC
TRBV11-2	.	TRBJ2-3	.	CASSHTDTQYF	TGTGCCAGCAGCCACACAGATACGCAGTATTTT
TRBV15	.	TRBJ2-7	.	CATSLGGGSSQQYF	TGTGCCACCAGCCTGGGAGGAGGTTCGAGCCAGCAGTACTTC
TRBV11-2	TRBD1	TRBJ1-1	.	CASSPRQGYTEAFF	TGTGCCAGCAGCCCCCGACAGGGATACACTGAAGCTTTCTTT
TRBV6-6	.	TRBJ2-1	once	CASSPGNEQFF	TGTGCCAGCAGTCCGGGGAATGAGCAGTTCTTC
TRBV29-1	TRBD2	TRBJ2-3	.	CSVVGTSSWGTDTQYF	TGCAGCGTTGTGGGGACTAGTTCGTGGGGCACAGATACGCAGTATTTT
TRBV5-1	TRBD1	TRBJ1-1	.	CASSLGLTGGTEAFF	TGCGCCAGCAGCTTGGGACTTACAGGGGGAACTGAAGCTTTCTTT
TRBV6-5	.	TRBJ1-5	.	CASRGEGNQPQHF	TGTGCCAGCAGAGGAGAGGGCAATCAGCCCCAGCATTTT
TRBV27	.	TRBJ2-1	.	CASSLSKVGGGYNEQFF	TGTGCCAGCAGTTTATCGAAAGTCGGAGGGGGCTACAATGAGCAGTTCTTC
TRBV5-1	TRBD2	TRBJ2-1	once	CASSGTSGRNEQFF	TGCGCCAGCAGCGGGACTAGCGGGAGGAATGAGCAGTTCTTC
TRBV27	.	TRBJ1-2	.	CASSFGRGSSGRGYTF	TGTGCCAGCAGTTTCGGAAGGGGCTCCTCAGGAAGAGGCTACACCTTC
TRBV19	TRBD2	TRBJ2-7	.	CASSIQRDSYEQYF	TGTGCCAGTAGTATTCAGCGGGACTCCTACGAGCAGTACTTC
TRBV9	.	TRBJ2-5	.	CASSVGTSQETQYF	TGTGCCAGCAGCGTAGGTACAAGCCAAGAGACCCAGTACTTC
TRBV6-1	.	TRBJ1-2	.	CASSHRLGYTF	TGTGCCAGCAGTCACAGGCTCGGCTACACCTTC
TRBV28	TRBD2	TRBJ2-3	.	CASSQILASGRTDTQYF	TGTGCCAGCAGCCAAATCTTGGCTAGCGGGAGGACAGATACGCAGTATTTT
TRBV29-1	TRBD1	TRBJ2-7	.	CSVEGDRAPYEQYF	TGCAGCGTTGAAGGGGACAGGGCCCCCTACGAGCAGTACTTC
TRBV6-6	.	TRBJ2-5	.	CASSYGETQYF	TGTGCCAGCAGTTACGGGGAGACCCAGTACTTC
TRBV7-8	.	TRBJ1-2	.	CASSQRADTRHMGYTF	TGTGCCAGCAGTCAAAGGGCGGACACAAGGCATATGGGCTACACCTTC
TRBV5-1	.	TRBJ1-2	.	CASRAGSRNYGYTF	TGCGCCAGCAGAGCTGGCAGTAGAAACTATGGCTACACCTTC
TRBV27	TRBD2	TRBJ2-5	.	CASSGTSGGETQYF	TGTGCCAGCAGTGGGACTAGCGGGGGGGAGACCCAGTACTTC
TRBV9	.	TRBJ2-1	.	CASSLVPSSYNEQFF	TGTGCCAGCAGCCTCGTTCCAAGCTCCTACAATGAGCAGTTCTTC
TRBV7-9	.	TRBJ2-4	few	CASSPSQGGSKNIQYF	TGTGCCAGCAGCCCCAGTCAGGGGGGATCCAAAAACATTCAGTACTTC
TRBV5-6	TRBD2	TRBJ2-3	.	CASRAGGTDTQYF	TGTGCCAGCAGAGCGGGGGGTACAGATACGCAGTATTTT
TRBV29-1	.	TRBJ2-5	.	CSVGAVQETQYF	TGCAGCGTTGGGGCAGTCCAAGAGACCCAGTACTTC
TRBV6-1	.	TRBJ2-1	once	CASSRSDGSYNEQFF	TGTGCCAGCAGCCGCTCGGACGGTTCCTACAATGAGCAGTTCTTC
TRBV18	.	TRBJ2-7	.	CASSPQKYDEQYF	TGTGCCAGCTCACCCCAAAAGTATGACGAGCAGTACTTC
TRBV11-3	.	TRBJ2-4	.	CASSPYRDGKNIQYF	TGTGCCAGCAGCCCCTACCGGGACGGCAAAAACATTCAGTACTTC
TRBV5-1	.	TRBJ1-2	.	CASSREQGLDGYTF	TGCGCCAGCAGCAGGGAACAGGGATTAGATGGCTACACCTTC
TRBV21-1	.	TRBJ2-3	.	CASSLGTSGSADTQYF	TGTGCCAGCAGCCTTGGGACTAGCGGGAGTGCAGATACGCAGTATTTT
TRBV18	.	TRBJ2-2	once	CASSPLASTGELFF	TGTGCCAGCTCACCTCTAGCGTCGACCGGGGAGCTGTTTTTT
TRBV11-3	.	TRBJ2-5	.	CASSSQATGQETQYF	TGTGCCAGCAGCTCCCAGGCGACAGGCCAAGAGACCCAGTACTTC
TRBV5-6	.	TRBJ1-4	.	CASSTWGMSNEKLFF	TGTGCCAGCAGCACCTGGGGGATGAGTAATGAAAAACTGTTTTTT
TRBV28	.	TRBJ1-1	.	CASSSPRVNTEAFF	TGTGCCAGCAGTTCCCCGAGGGTGAACACTGAAGCTTTCTTT
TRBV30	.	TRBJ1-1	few	CAWSAQRAFF	TGTGCCTGGAGTGCCCAGAGGGCTTTCTTT
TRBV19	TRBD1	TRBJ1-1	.	CASSMPPRQGRNTEAFF	TGTGCCAGTAGTATGCCCCCCCGACAGGGGCGGAACACTGAAGCTTTCTTT
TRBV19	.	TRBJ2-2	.	CASSDSGGGSPGELFF	TGTGCCAGTAGTGATTCTGGGGGCGGATCTCCCGGGGAGCTGTTTTTT
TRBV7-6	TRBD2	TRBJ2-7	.	CASSLGALAGATYEQYF	TGTGCCAGCAGCTTAGGGGCACTAGCGGGAGCGACCTACGAGCAGTACTTC
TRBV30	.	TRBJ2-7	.	CAWSPGPRYEQYF	TGTGCCTGGAGTCCGGGTCCTCGCTACGAGCAGTACTTC
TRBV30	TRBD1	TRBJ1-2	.	CAWESQGVGYGYTF	TGTGCCTGGGAGTCACAGGGGGTCGGCTATGGCTACACCTTC
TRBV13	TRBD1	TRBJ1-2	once	CASSDGQGTNYGYTF	TGTGCCAGCAGCGACGGACAGGGGACCAACTATGGCTACACCTTC